One sample yielded the 20 T cell receptor beta chains listed below, sequenced in a study of blood T cell repertoires in COVID-19. The data were produced by immunoSEQ multiplex PCR, yet TCRdb's version contains in-frame clones alone and is incomplete. The table records 84,000 or so clones, roughly 84% of them present only once. The material sequenced was peripheral blood. These receptors were taken from a man in his 70s with acute or convalescent COVID-19.

The chain links TRBV27 to TRBJ2-7; D may be TRBD1 (5 bases). Germline V CDR1 and CDR2: MNHEY, SMNVEV (reference sequence). CDR3 length: 13 residues. V lost 3 bases to trimming and J lost 6 bases, with 12 bases between them. For the CDR3, the DNA is TGTGCCAGCAGTTTCGGCAGGGTTGGCGAGCAGTACTTC. Protein: CASSFGRVGEQYF.

Concerning this clone: In the same sample, other DNA sequences code for this CDR3. J is TRBJ1-2 and V is TRBV7-9, with a tentative D call TRBD1 (5 bases). The CDR3 extends over 14 amino acids. Germline V CDR1 and CDR2: SEHNR, FQNEAQ (reference sequence). V was cut by 1 base and J by 0 bases, with 6 bases left in between. The CDR3 loop is CASSLGGANYGYTF. CDR3 nucleotide sequence: TGTGCCAGCAGCTTAGGGGGGGCTAACTATGGCTACACCTTC.

J is TRBJ1-4 and V is TRBV3-1 (or the pseudogene TRBV3-2), with D possibly being TRBD1 (5 bases). Trimming pared 4 bases from V and 4 bases from J, leaving 13 bases between. Germline-derived CDR1 and CDR2 are LGHDT and YNNKEL (reference sequence). The CDR3 runs to 15 residues. DNA for the CDR3: TGTGCCAGCAGCCTAGGGGAACAGCTTAATGAAAAACTGTTTTTT. As protein: CASSLGEQLNEKLFF.

The gene calls are TRBV3-1 (or the pseudogene TRBV3-2) and TRBJ1-5; 7 bases agree with TRBD1. Germline CDR1 reads LGHDT; CDR2 reads YNNKEL (reference sequence). After removal of 5 bases from V and 0 bases from J, the junction contained 1 base not matched to a gene. The CDR3 has 14 residues. The CDR3 sequence: CASSSGGSNQPQHF. CDR3 sequence (DNA): TGTGCCAGCAGCTCAGGGGGTAGCAATCAGCCCCAGCATTTT.

The chain is built from TRBV18 and TRBJ2-5; D gene ambiguous. This CDR3 has 15 residues. Germline CDR1 and CDR2: KGHSH and LQKENI. V was cut by 1 base and J by 3 bases, with 12 bases left in between. CDR3 residues: CASSPRMGVEETQYF. The CDR3 DNA is TGTGCCAGCTCACCACGTATGGGCGTCGAAGAGACCCAGTACTTC.

The chain carries TRBV6-2 or TRBV6-3 and TRBJ2-1; TRBD1 matches 10 bases. V dropped 6 bases and J dropped 4; count of bases not matched to a gene: 9. CDR1 MNHEY and CDR2 SVGEGT come from the germline V gene. CDR3 length: 16 amino acids. CDR3 protein: CASSPDRGPRYNEQFF. The CDR3 nucleotides read TGTGCCAGCAGCCCCGACAGGGGGCCTAGATACAATGAGCAGTTCTTC.

The rearrangement uses TRBV2 and TRBJ1-6, with D perhaps matching TRBD1 (5 bases). The CDR3 extends over 16 amino acids. Trimming pared 4 bases from V and 0 bases from J, leaving 10 bases between. CDR1 and CDR2 (germline): SNHLY, FYNNEI. The CDR3 DNA reads TGTGCCAGCAGTGGACAGCCGAGCTCCTATAATTCACCCCTCCACTTT. Translating gives CASSGQPSSYNSPLHF.

CDR3 nucleotides: TGTGCCAGCATTTATTTGACTAGCGCAACTCCAGATACGCAGTATTTT. It yields the protein CASIYLTSATPDTQYF. The rearrangement joins TRBV6-5 to TRBJ2-3; the match to TRBD2 covers 8 bases. In germline, CDR1 is MNHEY, CDR2 SVGAGI. The trim removed 7 bases at V and 4 bases at J, leaving 13 bases unmatched. The CDR3 runs 16 residues.

The chain employs TRBV28 and TRBJ2-1, with 8 bases lining up with TRBD2. CDR3 length: 13 residues. With 8 bases clipped from V and 6 bases from J, the junction kept 6 bases outside the gene matches. CDR1 is MDHEN, CDR2 SYDVKM, per germline. CDR3 sequence (DNA): TGTGCCAGCCTTAGCGGGGACTCCAATGAGCAGTTCTTC. Its translation is CASLSGDSNEQFF.

The chain joins TRBV28 to TRBJ1-6; the match to TRBD1 covers 9 bases. CDR3 size: 16 residues. The germline V gene has CDR1 MDHEN and CDR2 SYDVKM. V dropped 8 bases and J dropped 1; count of bases not matched to a gene: 6. The CDR3 loop is CASQGDRGSYNSPLHF. DNA for the CDR3: TGTGCCAGCCAAGGAGACAGGGGGTCCTATAATTCACCCCTCCACTTT.

This clone has just one count. The chain carries TRBV6-5 and TRBJ2-5; D remains unclear. Germline V gene sequence: CDR1 MNHEY, CDR2 SVGAGI. The germline V and J ends were trimmed by 7 bases and 0 bases, with 3 bases remaining between them. The CDR3 runs to 11 residues. The CDR3: CASTYQETQYF. DNA of the CDR3: TGTGCCAGCACGTACCAAGAGACCCAGTACTTC.

The CDR3 protein is CAWSVLRGENYSPLHF. Here the CDR3 DNA reads TGTGCCTGGAGTGTATTACGGGGGGAAAACTATTCACCCCTCCACTTT. The chain carries TRBV30 and TRBJ1-6; D is possibly TRBD1 (5 bases). With 0 bases removed from V and 8 bases from J, the gap between germline ends came to 17 bases. The CDR3 extends over 16 amino acids. The germline CDR1 and CDR2 sequences are GTSNPN and SVGIG (reference sequence).

The chain joins TRBV4-2 to TRBJ2-7; 16 positions agree with TRBD2. In germline, CDR1 is LGHNA, CDR2 YNFKEQ. With 3 bases clipped from V and 6 bases from J, the junction kept 8 bases outside the gene matches. The CDR3 is 17 residues long. As DNA, the CDR3 is TGTGCCAGCAGCCAGGCCCCGGGACTAGCGGGGGGGTTCGAGCAGTACTTC. It translates to CASSQAPGLAGGFEQYF.

This chain uses TRBV5-1 with TRBJ2-1; TRBD2 matches at 8 bases. The germline gives CDR1 SGHRS, CDR2 YFSETQ. The CDR3 has 17 residues. The V gene end was trimmed by 3 bases and the J gene end by 0 bases; junction bases not matched to a gene: 8. Here the CDR3 reads CASSSLYSGASYNEQFF. As DNA, the CDR3 is TGCGCCAGCAGCTCACTGTATAGCGGGGCCTCCTACAATGAGCAGTTCTTC.

V is TRBV28 and J is TRBJ1-4, with D tentatively TRBD1 (6 bases). V lost 6 bases to trimming and J lost 0 bases, with 14 bases between them. The CDR3 extends over 16 amino acids. CDR1 MDHEN and CDR2 SYDVKM come from the germline V gene. This CDR3 is CASRLGQSATNEKLFF. The CDR3 coding sequence is TGTGCCAGCAGACTTGGACAGTCTGCAACTAATGAAAAACTGTTTTTT.

This chain links TRBV5-1 with TRBJ2-2; 7 positions agree with TRBD2. The germline CDR1 and CDR2 sequences are SGHRS and YFSETQ. There are 17 residues in the CDR3. Unmatched junction bases numbered 10, after V lost 1 base and J lost 4 bases. The CDR3 spells CASSLTSVTTSTGELFF. In DNA, the CDR3 is TGCGCCAGCAGCTTGACTAGCGTAACCACATCCACCGGGGAGCTGTTTTTT.

The J gene is TRBJ1-4, the V gene TRBV5-6; perhaps TRBD1 as D (5 bases). The CDR3 sequence is 13 residues long. CDR1 SGHDT and CDR2 YYEEEE come from the germline V gene. V lost 0 bases and J lost 11, with 11 bases in between. The DNA of the CDR3 is TGTGCCAGCAGCTTGGTTGGGGGGGAGAAACTGTTTTTT. It codes for CASSLVGGEKLFF.

The chain combines TRBV7-2 with TRBJ2-3, with D unresolved. Germline values: CDR1 SGHTA, CDR2 FQGNSA. The CDR3 covers 14 residues. The ends were cut back, 5 bases at V and 2 bases at J, with 11 bases in the middle. This chain's CDR3 is CASSPRSSTDTQYF. The CDR3 coding sequence is TGTGCCAGCAGCCCTAGGAGCTCCACAGATACGCAGTATTTT.

This clone was seen a single time. V gene TRBV19 combines with J gene TRBJ2-1; 8 nucleotides agree with TRBD2. J was trimmed by 10 bases and V by 4 bases; bases with no gene match: 9. Per germline, CDR1 LNHDA and CDR2 SQIVND (reference sequence). The CDR3 spans 14 residues. The CDR3 bases are TGTGCCAGTAGTACCGGGACTAGTTATAAGGAGCAGTTCTTC. Translating gives CASSTGTSYKEQFF.

This chain links TRBV19 with TRBJ1-2; no clear D. Germline V CDR1 and CDR2: LNHDA, SQIVND (reference sequence). The CDR3 loop spans 12 amino acids. V lost 0 bases and J lost 8, with 7 bases in between. CDR3 amino acids: CASSIDAWGYTF. The CDR3 bases are TGTGCCAGTAGTATAGACGCGTGGGGCTACACCTTC. The whole variable domain, filled in from reference TRBV19 and TRBJ1-2, reads DGGITQSPKYLFRKEGQNVTLSCEQNLNHDAMYWYRQDPGQGLRLIYYSQIVNDFQKGDIAEGYSVSREKKESFPLTVTSAQKNPTAFYLCASSIDAWGYTFGSGTRLTVV.